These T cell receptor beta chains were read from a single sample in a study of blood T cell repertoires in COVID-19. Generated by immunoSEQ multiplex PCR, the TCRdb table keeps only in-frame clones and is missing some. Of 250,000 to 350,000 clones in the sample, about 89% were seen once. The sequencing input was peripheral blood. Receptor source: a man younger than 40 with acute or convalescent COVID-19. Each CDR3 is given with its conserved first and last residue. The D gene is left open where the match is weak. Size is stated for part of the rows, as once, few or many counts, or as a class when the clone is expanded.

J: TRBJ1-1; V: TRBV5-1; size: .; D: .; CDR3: CASSLGTDKAFF; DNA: TGCGCCAGCAGCTTGGGGACAGACAAAGCTTTCTTT
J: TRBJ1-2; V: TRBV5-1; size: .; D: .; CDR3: CASSQGSLGGYTF; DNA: TGCGCCAGCAGCCAGGGGAGCCTGGGAGGCTACACCTTC
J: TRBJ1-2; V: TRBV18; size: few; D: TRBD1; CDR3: CASSPRTQGVSNGYTF; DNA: TGTGCCAGCTCACCACGAACACAGGGGGTCTCGAATGGCTACACCTTC
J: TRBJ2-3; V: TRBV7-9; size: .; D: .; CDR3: CASSLVPTSTDTQYF; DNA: TGTGCCAGCAGCTTAGTTCCTACTAGCACAGATACGCAGTATTTT
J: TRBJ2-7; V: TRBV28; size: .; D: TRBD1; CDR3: CASSLGQSYEQYF; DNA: TGTGCCAGCAGTTTGGGACAGTCCTACGAGCAGTACTTC
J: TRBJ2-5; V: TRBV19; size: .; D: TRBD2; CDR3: CATRLAGGLETQYF; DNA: TGTGCCACGAGACTAGCGGGAGGTCTGGAGACCCAGTACTTC
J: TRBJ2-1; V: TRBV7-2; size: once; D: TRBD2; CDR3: CASSLAPSGSPFSYNEQFF; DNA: TGTGCCAGCAGCTTAGCGCCTAGCGGGAGCCCCTTCTCCTACAATGAGCAGTTCTTC
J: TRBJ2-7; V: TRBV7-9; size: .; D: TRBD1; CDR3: CASSRLRDREHEQYF; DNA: TGTGCCAGCAGCCGATTACGGGACAGGGAACACGAGCAGTACTTC
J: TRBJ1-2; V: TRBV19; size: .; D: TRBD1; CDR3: CASSTGGPYGYTF; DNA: TGTGCCAGTAGTACAGGGGGGCCCTATGGCTACACCTTC
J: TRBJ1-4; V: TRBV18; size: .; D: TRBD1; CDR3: CASSPPNTRHGQVVNEKLFF; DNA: TGTGCCAGCTCACCACCGAACACCAGACACGGACAGGTAGTTAATGAAAAACTGTTTTTT